This entry lists 16 T cell receptor beta chains sequenced from one sample in a study of T cell responses to AZD1222 COVID-19 vaccine. TCRdb's copy holds only in-frame clones and misses some; the assay was immunoSEQ multiplex PCR. Of around 270,000 clones listed, about 94% were seen once; the top ten hold less than 0.6%. The sample consisted of peripheral blood, taken 28 days after the second AZD1222 dose. The receptors were gathered from an adult who received the AZD1222 COVID-19 vaccine.

The chain recombines TRBV24-1 with TRBJ2-1; 7 nucleotides match TRBD1. Trimming took 4 bases from V and 2 from J; bases not matched to a gene: 7. The germline gives CDR1 KGHDR, CDR2 SFDVKD. The CDR3 has 16 amino acids. DNA for the CDR3: TGTGCCACCAGTGAGACCCGACAGGGTACCTACAATGAGCAGTTCTTC. Translation: CATSETRQGTYNEQFF.

The V call is TRBV5-4, the J call TRBJ2-7; 10 nucleotides line up with TRBD1. The germline V gene encodes CDR1 SGHNT and CDR2 YYREEE (reference sequence). The CDR3 loop spans 16 amino acids. Trimming at V came to 2 bases and at J to 7 bases, leaving 12 bases not matched to a gene. For the CDR3, the DNA is TGTGCCAGCAGCTTCGGGGGGACAGGGGCCGTTCGGGAGCAGTACTTC. This sequence encodes CASSFGGTGAVREQYF.

About this clone itself: An end of the junction differs from the germline gene, which may be a read error. The chain employs TRBV15 and TRBJ2-1; D may be TRBD2 (5 bases). The CDR3 length is 17 residues. CDR1 and CDR2 (germline): LNHNV, YYDKDF (reference sequence). For the CDR3, the DNA is TGTGCCACCAGCAGAGGAGACTCCCCGGACTCCAACAATGAGCAGTTCTTC. As protein: CATSRGDSPDSNNEQFF.

V gene TRBV5-1 combines with J gene TRBJ2-7; 8 nucleotides agree with TRBD2. After removal of 0 bases from V and 3 bases from J, the junction contained 5 bases not matched to a gene. Germline V gene lookup returns CDR1 SGHRS and CDR2 YFSETQ. The CDR3 is 15 amino acids. CDR3 sequence reads: CASSLEVAGSYEQYF. The DNA for the CDR3 is TGCGCCAGCAGCTTGGAGGTAGCGGGAAGCTACGAGCAGTACTTC.

The V and J genes are TRBV10-3 and TRBJ2-7, with D possibly being TRBD2 (7 bases). Germline V gives CDR1 ENHRY, CDR2 SYGVKD. There are 15 residues in the CDR3. The V and J ends lost 0 bases and 3 bases respectively, with 12 bases between them. CDR3 sequence: CAISESGGAIYEQYF. In nucleotides, the CDR3 is TGTGCCATCAGTGAGTCGGGGGGGGCTATCTACGAGCAGTACTTC.

This chain uses TRBV7-2 with TRBJ1-5, with D unclear. The germline gives CDR1 SGHTA, CDR2 FQGNSA. V shed 2 bases and J shed 5 bases, with 10 bases lying between them. CDR3 length equals 14 residues. The DNA for the CDR3 is TGTGCCAGCAGCTTAAATACTGGGTATCAGCCCCAGCATTTT. This encodes CASSLNTGYQPQHF.

This chain links TRBV19 with TRBJ2-1; D may correspond to TRBD1 or TRBD2 (5 bases each). V was clipped by 3 bases and J by 5 bases, with 11 bases between them. This CDR3 has 14 residues. From germline, CDR1 is LNHDA and CDR2 SQIVND (reference sequence). The DNA for the CDR3 is TGTGCCAGTAGTATTGGGACCCCCGACAATGAGCAGTTCTTC. It is translated as CASSIGTPDNEQFF.

The chain is built from TRBV5-4 and TRBJ2-3; D call uncertain. V lost 0 bases and J lost 5, with 7 bases in between. CDR3 length equals 13 residues. Looked up from germline, CDR1 is SGHNT and CDR2 is YYREEE (reference sequence). The CDR3: CASSLDSKDTQYF. CDR3 DNA: TGTGCCAGCAGCTTGGACTCTAAAGATACGCAGTATTTT. The variable domain in full, with the rest retrieved from reference TRBV5-4 and TRBJ2-3, is ETGVTQSPTHLIKTRGQQVTLRCSSQSGHNTVSWYQQALGQGPQFIFQYYREEENGRGNFPPRFSGLQFPNYSSELNVNALELDDSALYLCASSLDSKDTQYFGPGTRLTVL.

The genes are TRBV9 and TRBJ1-2, with D possibly matching TRBD1 (5 bases). Germline V CDR1 and CDR2: SGDLS, YYNGEE. The CDR3 sequence is 13 residues long. Between the trimmed V and J ends, which lost 4 bases and 8 bases, there was a span of 15 bases. The CDR3 here is CASSPGTPGGYTF. CDR3 sequence (DNA): TGTGCCAGCAGCCCCGGGACTCCGGGGGGCTACACCTTC.

This clone was seen just once. The chain joins TRBV24-1 to TRBJ2-1; no definite D call. CDR3 length: 17 amino acids. Germline V gives CDR1 KGHDR, CDR2 SFDVKD. Trimming took 3 bases from V and 1 from J, leaving 15 bases between them. CDR3 sequence: CATSDGAWDQSYNEQFF. The CDR3 nucleotides are TGTGCCACCAGTGATGGAGCGTGGGATCAGTCCTACAATGAGCAGTTCTTC.

This clone showed up just once. This chain connects TRBV12-3 or TRBV12-4 to TRBJ1-1; 7 nucleotides line up with TRBD1. V lost 5 bases to trimming and J lost 6 bases; unmatched junction nucleotides: 3. The CDR3 has 12 residues. CDR3 coding DNA: TGTGCCAGCAGTGCAGGGGGGCCTGAAGCTTTCTTT. Its translation: CASSAGGPEAFF.

The chain joins TRBV6-5 to TRBJ1-1, with no clear D. The CDR3 is 14 residues long. V was cut by 4 bases and J by 0 bases, with 9 bases left in between. The germline CDR1 and CDR2 sequences are MNHEY and SVGAGI. The CDR3 DNA follows: TGTGCCAGCAGTTCACACGTTGTGAACACTGAAGCTTTCTTT. Protein: CASSSHVVNTEAFF.

The chain couples TRBV7-2 to TRBJ2-5, with D unresolved. Germline V gene lookup returns CDR1 SGHTA and CDR2 FQGNSA. The CDR3 is made up of 14 amino acids. The V end lost 1 base, the J end lost 0 bases, and 6 bases lay between the germline ends. The CDR3 DNA follows: TGTGCCAGCAGCTTAGATGGGTACCAAGAGACCCAGTACTTC. The encoded protein is CASSLDGYQETQYF.

CDR3 in DNA: TGTGCCACCAGTCCCTCCGGGGAAGGACACTACGAGCAGTACTTC. Translation gives CATSPSGEGHYEQYF. The chain combines TRBV24-1 with TRBJ2-7; D may correspond to TRBD1 or TRBD2 (5 bases each). This CDR3 is built from 15 residues. CDR1 KGHDR and CDR2 SFDVKD come from the germline V gene. Deletions cut 6 bases from V and 3 bases from J, with 17 bases between.

The chain links TRBV3-1 (or the pseudogene TRBV3-2) to TRBJ2-7, with 11 bases matching TRBD2. After removal of 1 base from V and 0 bases from J, the junction contained 8 bases not matched to a gene. The germline V gene encodes CDR1 LGHDT and CDR2 YNNKEL (reference sequence). The CDR3 has 18 amino acids. The chain's CDR3 is CASSQVLLGTSGSYEQYF. CDR3 nucleotides: TGTGCCAGCAGCCAAGTACTTTTGGGGACTAGCGGCTCCTACGAGCAGTACTTC.

This clone was detected only once. V is TRBV28 and J is TRBJ2-1; D unresolved. The V end was cut by 3 bases, the J end by 9 bases, with 9 bases between. Per germline, CDR1 MDHEN and CDR2 SYDVKM. CDR3 size: 12 residues. This chain's CDR3 is CASSFRFTEQFF. The CDR3 DNA reads TGTGCCAGCAGTTTTAGATTTACTGAGCAGTTCTTC. Complete variable domain (other parts from reference TRBV28 and TRBJ2-1): DVKVTQSSRYLVKRTGEKVFLECVQDMDHENMFWYRQDPGLGLRLIYFSYDVKMKEKGDIPEGYSVSREKKERFSLILESASTNQTSMYLCASSFRFTEQFFGPGTRLTVL.